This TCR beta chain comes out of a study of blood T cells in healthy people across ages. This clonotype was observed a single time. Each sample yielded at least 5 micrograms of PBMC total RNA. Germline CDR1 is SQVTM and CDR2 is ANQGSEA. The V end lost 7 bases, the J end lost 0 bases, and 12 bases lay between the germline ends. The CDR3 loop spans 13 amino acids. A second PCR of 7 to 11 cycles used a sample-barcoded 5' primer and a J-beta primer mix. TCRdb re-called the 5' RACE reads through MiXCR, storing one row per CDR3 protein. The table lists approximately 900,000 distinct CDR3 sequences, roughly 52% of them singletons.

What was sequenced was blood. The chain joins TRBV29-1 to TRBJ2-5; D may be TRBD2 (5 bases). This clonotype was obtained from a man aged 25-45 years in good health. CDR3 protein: CSEPGKYQETQYF. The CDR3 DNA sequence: TGCAGCGAACCGGGAAAGTACCAAGAGACCCAGTACTTC.